The count of the clone carrying this T cell receptor beta chain is one. The data were produced by immunoSEQ multiplex PCR, yet TCRdb's version contains in-frame clones alone and is incomplete. Of 25,000 to 35,000 clones listed, roughly four fifths are singletons. The data derive from a study of blood T cell repertoires in COVID-19. V dropped 6 bases and J dropped 5; count of bases not matched to a gene: 8. Per the germline V gene, CDR1 is MNHEY and CDR2 is SVGAGI. The CDR3 is 15 residues long. The rearrangement uses TRBV6-5 and TRBJ1-5; 9 bases agree with TRBD1. The sample was peripheral blood. The clonotype was recovered from a man in his 70s with active COVID-19. DNA for the CDR3: TGTGCCAGCAGAGACCCTACAGGGGGCTATCAGCCCCAGCATTTT. It specifies CASRDPTGGYQPQHF.